What follows is one TCR beta chain and its context. This sample is drawn from a study of blood T cells in healthy people across ages. For the second PCR, which ran for roughly 6 to 11 cycles, a sample-barcoded 5' primer and a J-beta primer mix were used. TCRdb reprocessed the 5' RACE reads with MiXCR, giving one entry per CDR3 protein. This sample carries over a million distinct CDR3 sequences, about 43% of them seen once, and the ten largest clones take approximately 7.9%. Germline V gives CDR1 MNHEY, CDR2 SMNVEV (reference sequence). The CDR3 runs to 15 residues. V lost 6 bases to trimming and J lost 6 bases, with 21 bases between them.

The chain recombines TRBV27 with TRBJ2-7; perhaps TRBD1 as D (5 bases). The sample taken for sequencing was blood. This clonotype was sampled from a woman under 30 in good health. Written as DNA, the CDR3 is TGTGCCAGCAGCCCCAACCCCCAGGGAAGGGCCGAGCAGTACTTC. Its protein is CASSPNPQGRAEQYF.